This T cell receptor (beta chain) was retrieved from a study of cytomegalovirus exposure and HLA in healthy donors. Study information: A prior study identified 100 million to 130 million unique TCR beta sequences from about 180 million T cells. General study findings and limits: A cluster of highly shared sequence variants was likely a sequencing artifact.

The CDR3 consists of 15 residues. J was trimmed by 0 bases and V by 7 bases; bases with no gene match: 7. Germline V gene lookup returns CDR1 MNHNY and CDR2 SVGAGI (reference sequence). The PCR used 60 Vbeta and 13 Jbeta primers. Profiled with immunoSEQ multiplex PCR; TCRdb holds only in-frame clones, not every one. The table records around 100,000 clones, 70% to 75% of them present only once. Regarding this clone: No antigen is known for it.

As for the donors, each was a healthy bone marrow donor. Nominally healthy donors provided the samples, though records likely missed some immune exposures. This clonotype was sampled from a woman younger than 30 in good health and CMV-seropositive. The chain couples TRBV6-6 to TRBJ2-7; 9 bases agree with TRBD1. The sample consisted of PBMCs. DNA for the CDR3: TGTGCCAGCACCGATACAGGGGGCGCCTCCTACGAGCAGTACTTC. Its translation is CASTDTGGASYEQYF.